These T cell receptor beta chains were read from a single sample in a study of blood T cell repertoires in COVID-19. Repertoires were generated with immunoSEQ multiplex PCR, while TCRdb's copy carries only in-frame clones and drops some. This table has 100,000 or so clones, approximately 80% appearing once. Material: peripheral blood. Source of these receptors: a man in his fifties or sixties with active or convalescent COVID-19. The CDR3 runs from the conserved cysteine through the conserved F or W. Fields, in order: J gene, clone size, D gene, V gene, CDR3 length, CDR3 DNA, CDR3 protein. The D gene is left open where the match is weak. For some rows the clone size is stated as once, few or many, or as a class when expanded; others skip it.

>TRBJ2-1|once|-|TRBV30|15
TGTGCCTGGAGAATAGGGGGAGGGCCCTACAATGAGCAGTTCTTC
CAWRIGGGPYNEQFF
>TRBJ1-1|-|-|TRBV10-3|14
TGTGCCATCAGCCTTTCTACCACGGGGAATGAAGCTTTCTTT
CAISLSTTGNEAFF
>TRBJ2-3|-|-|TRBV2|14
TGTGCCGTACCTGGCGGTGCTAGCACAGATACGCAGTATTTT
CAVPGGASTDTQYF
>TRBJ2-1|-|-|TRBV7-8|12
TGTGCCAGCAGCCTACCTCCGGGACTCCAGTTCTTC
CASSLPPGLQFF
>TRBJ2-1|-|TRBD1|TRBV5-8|16
TGTGCCAGCAGCTTGTATCAGGGGGCGCAAGGCAATGAGCAGTTCTTC
CASSLYQGAQGNEQFF
>TRBJ2-3|-|-|TRBV10-3|15
TGTGCCATCAGTGAACTACATTCCTTTACAGATACGCAGTATTTT
CAISELHSFTDTQYF
>TRBJ2-7|few|TRBD1|TRBV19|16
TGTGCCAGTAGTATCACAGGGGCCTCCTTTACCTACGAGCAGTACTTC
CASSITGASFTYEQYF
>TRBJ1-2|once|TRBD1|TRBV19|16
TGTGCCAGTAGCACCCGGACAGGGGGTCGGGACTATGGCTACACCTTC
CASSTRTGGRDYGYTF
>TRBJ2-2|-|-|TRBV2|15
TGTGCCAGCAGTATCCAGGGCCCTAACACCGGGGAGCTGTTTTTT
CASSIQGPNTGELFF
>TRBJ1-2|-|-|TRBV30|13
TGTGCCTGCCCATTCGGGAGCTGGGGGGGCTACACCTTC
CACPFGSWGGYTF
>TRBJ1-1|-|TRBD1|TRBV7-2|13
TGTGCCAGCAGCTTAGAGAGACAGGGTGAAGCTTTCTTT
CASSLERQGEAFF
>TRBJ1-5|-|TRBD1|TRBV20-1|17
TGCAGTGCTAGTGCGGGACAGGGGGCTTGGGCGGGCCAGCCCCAGCATTTT
CSASAGQGAWAGQPQHF
>TRBJ2-1|-|TRBD2|TRBV18|15
TGTGCCAGCTCACCACCGCCGACTAGCGAGAATGAGCAGTTCTTC
CASSPPPTSENEQFF
>TRBJ2-7|-|-|TRBV7-2|14
TGTGCCAGCAGTAATAGCGGCCTGCTTGGTGAGCAGTACTTC
CASSNSGLLGEQYF
>TRBJ1-2|-|TRBD1|TRBV2|14
TGTGCCAGCAGAGGGACAGGGGCTAACTATGGCTACACCTTC
CASRGTGANYGYTF
>TRBJ2-1|-|TRBD2|TRBV6-5|15
TGTGCCAGCAGCGACGGGAGGGCCGTTATGAATGAGCAGTTCTTC
CASSDGRAVMNEQFF
>TRBJ2-4|-|TRBD1|TRBV29-1|14
TGCAGCGTGCTCCGGGACAGGGAAGAAAACATTCAGTACTTC
CSVLRDREENIQYF
>TRBJ2-3|-|-|TRBV10-2|15
TGCGCCAGCAGCCCCTGGCGGAGTAGCACAGATACGCAGTATTTT
CASSPWRSSTDTQYF
>TRBJ2-2|-|-|TRBV11-2|16
TGTGCCAGCAGCTTGGCACAGGGAGCGAACACCGGGGAGCTGTTTTTT
CASSLAQGANTGELFF
>TRBJ1-6|-|TRBD1|TRBV4-1|16
TGCGCCAGCAGCCAGTCCGTCAGGGGGCGGAATTCACCCCTCCACTTT
CASSQSVRGRNSPLHF
>TRBJ1-1|-|-|TRBV5-4|13
TGTGCCAGCAGCTTGGACCGGGGCACTGAAGCTTTCTTT
CASSLDRGTEAFF
>TRBJ2-2|once|TRBD1|TRBV28|13
TGTGCCAGCAGCGGACAGGGGAAGGGGGAGCTGTTTTTT
CASSGQGKGELFF
>TRBJ2-5|-|TRBD2|TRBV10-2|18
TGCGCCAGCAGTGAAGGGACTAGCGGGAGGTCTCGAGGAGAGACCCAGTACTTC
CASSEGTSGRSRGETQYF
>TRBJ2-1|-|TRBD2|TRBV7-2|16
TGTGCCAGCAGCTCGCAGAGCGGGAGCTCCTACAATGAGCAGTTCTTC
CASSSQSGSSYNEQFF
>TRBJ2-3|-|TRBD2|TRBV11-3|16
TGTGCCAGCAGCTTAAAATCTGCGGGAGGGGCAGATACGCAGTATTTT
CASSLKSAGGADTQYF
>TRBJ2-4|-|TRBD1|TRBV7-2|16
TGTGCCAGCAGCCCCCAGGCGAGGGGGCTCAAAAACATTCAGTACTTC
CASSPQARGLKNIQYF
>TRBJ1-2|-|-|TRBV6-5|13
TGTGCCAGCAACCCTGGGGGCAGGTTGGGCTACACCTTC
CASNPGGRLGYTF
>TRBJ2-1|-|-|TRBV2|14
TGTGCCACCCGCGTTAGCGCAGTACATGGTGAGCAGTTCTTC
CATRVSAVHGEQFF
>TRBJ2-1|-|TRBD2|TRBV9|20
TGTGCCAGCAGCGCCAGACTTACTAGCGGGAGGCAGAGCTCCTACAATGAGCAGTTCTTC
CASSARLTSGRQSSYNEQFF
>TRBJ1-3|once|TRBD1|TRBV5-1|15
TGCGCCAGCAGCGTGGGATCGACAGGGGCAAACACCATATATTTT
CASSVGSTGANTIYF
>TRBJ2-5|-|TRBD2|TRBV7-8|16
TGTGCCAGCAGCTTGTGGACTAGCGGTAGAGGAGAGACCCAGTACTTC
CASSLWTSGRGETQYF
>TRBJ2-5|-|TRBD2|TRBV3-1/TRBV3-2|15
TGTGCCAGCAGCCACTCAGTAGCGGGAGTTGAGACCCAGTACTTC
CASSHSVAGVETQYF
>TRBJ2-1|once|TRBD2|TRBV28|19
TGTGCCAGCAGTTCAGTAGCGGGAGGGTACGGTAGGTCCTACAATGAGCAGTTCTTC
CASSSVAGGYGRSYNEQFF
>TRBJ2-3|-|TRBD2|TRBV5-4|16
TGTGCCAGCAGCTTGAGAGCGGGAGGGACGGGTGATACGCAGTATTTT
CASSLRAGGTGDTQYF
>TRBJ2-1|-|TRBD2|TRBV28|15
TGTGCCAGCAGTCCCGGGACTAGCGGGAGTCGGGAGCAGTTCTTC
CASSPGTSGSREQFF
>TRBJ2-5|-|-|TRBV11-2|12
TGTGCCAGCGGAAAAGGCAGGGAGACCCAGTACTTC
CASGKGRETQYF
>TRBJ2-7|-|TRBD2|TRBV5-1|14
TGCGCCAGCAGCCCAACTAGCGGGAGCTACGAGCAGTACTTC
CASSPTSGSYEQYF
>TRBJ1-2|-|-|TRBV23-1|15
TGCGCCAGCAGTCAAGTCCGACTAGCTAACTATGGCTACACCTTC
CASSQVRLANYGYTF
>TRBJ1-2|-|TRBD1|TRBV30|12
TGTGCCTGGAGTGGACAGGGGGTTGGCTACACCTTC
CAWSGQGVGYTF
>TRBJ2-1|-|TRBD2|TRBV6-4|15
TGTGCCAGCAGTCCCGGGACTAGCGCCTACAATGAGCAGTTCTTC
CASSPGTSAYNEQFF
>TRBJ2-5|-|-|TRBV10-3|15
TGTGCCATCAGTGCGGCGGGCGTAGCCCAAGAGACCCAGTACTTC
CAISAAGVAQETQYF
>TRBJ2-3|-|TRBD2|TRBV6-2/TRBV6-3|15
TGTGCCAGCAGTTTTAGCGGGAGGGAGACAGATACGCAGTATTTT
CASSFSGRETDTQYF
>TRBJ2-4|-|-|TRBV30|14
TGTGCCTGGGGGAGTGGGGTAGTCAAAAACATTCAGTACTTC
CAWGSGVVKNIQYF
>TRBJ1-3|-|-|TRBV4-2|17
TGTGCCAGCAGCCAAGACCCCCCAGGCATCTCTGGAAACACCATATATTTT
CASSQDPPGISGNTIYF
>TRBJ2-3|-|-|TRBV4-1|14
TGCGCCAGCAGCCCCGGGACTAGCACAGATACGCAGTATTTT
CASSPGTSTDTQYF
>TRBJ1-2|-|TRBD1|TRBV20-1|15
TGCAGTGCTAGTCCCCCAACAGGGGGAGACTATGGCTACACCTTC
CSASPPTGGDYGYTF
>TRBJ1-1|-|-|TRBV5-1|16
TGCGCCAGCAGCTTGGTAGGAGGGCCGACGAACACTGAAGCTTTCTTT
CASSLVGGPTNTEAFF
>TRBJ2-5|-|-|TRBV5-8|14
TGTGCCAGCCTAAATAGGGGAGGCGGAGAGACCCAGTACTTC
CASLNRGGGETQYF